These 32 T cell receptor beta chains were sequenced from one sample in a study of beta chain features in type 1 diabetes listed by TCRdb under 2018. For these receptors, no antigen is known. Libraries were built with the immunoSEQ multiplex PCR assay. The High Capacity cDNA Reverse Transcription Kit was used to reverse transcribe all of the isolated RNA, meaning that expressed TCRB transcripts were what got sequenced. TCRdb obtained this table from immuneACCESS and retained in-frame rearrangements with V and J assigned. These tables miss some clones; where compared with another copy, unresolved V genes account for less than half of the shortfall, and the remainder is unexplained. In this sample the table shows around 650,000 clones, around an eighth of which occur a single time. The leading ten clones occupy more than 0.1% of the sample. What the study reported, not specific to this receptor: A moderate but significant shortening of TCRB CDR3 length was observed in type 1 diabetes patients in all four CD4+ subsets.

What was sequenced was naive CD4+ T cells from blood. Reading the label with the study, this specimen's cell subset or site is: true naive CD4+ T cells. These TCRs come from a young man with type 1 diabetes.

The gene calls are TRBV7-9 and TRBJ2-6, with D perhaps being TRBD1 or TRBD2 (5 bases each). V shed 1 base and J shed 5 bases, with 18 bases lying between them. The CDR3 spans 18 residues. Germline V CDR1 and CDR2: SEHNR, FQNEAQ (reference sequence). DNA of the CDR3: TGTGCCAGCAGCTTAGGTCGTAGGTCGGGGCCTCGGGCCAACGTCCTGACTTTC. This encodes CASSLGRRSGPRANVLTF.

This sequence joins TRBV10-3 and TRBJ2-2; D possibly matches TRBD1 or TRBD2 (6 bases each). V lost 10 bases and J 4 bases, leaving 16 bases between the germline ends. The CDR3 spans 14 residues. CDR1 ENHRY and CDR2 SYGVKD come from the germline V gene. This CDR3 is CATGDGGPTGELFF. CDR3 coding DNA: TGTGCCACCGGGGATGGGGGGCCCACCGGGGAGCTGTTTTTT.

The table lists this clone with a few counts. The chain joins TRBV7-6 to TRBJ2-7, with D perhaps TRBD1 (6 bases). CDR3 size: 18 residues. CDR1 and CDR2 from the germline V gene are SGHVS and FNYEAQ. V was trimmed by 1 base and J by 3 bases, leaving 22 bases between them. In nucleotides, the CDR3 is TGTGCCAGCAGCTTAGTACCCCCCCGCAGGGGACAAAACTACGAGCAGTACTTC. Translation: CASSLVPPRRGQNYEQYF.

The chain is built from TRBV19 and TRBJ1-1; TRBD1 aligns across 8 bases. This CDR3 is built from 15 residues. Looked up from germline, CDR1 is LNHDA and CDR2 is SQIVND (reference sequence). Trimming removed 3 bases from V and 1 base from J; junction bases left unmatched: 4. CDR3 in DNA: TGTGCCAGTAGTATCAGGACAGGGTGGAACACTGAAGCTTTCTTT. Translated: CASSIRTGWNTEAFF.

The CDR3 DNA reads TGTGCCAGCAGTGGGACAGGGGGCTATGGCTACACCTTC. This gives the protein CASSGTGGYGYTF. This rearrangement joins TRBV25-1 to TRBJ1-2, with 10 bases lining up with TRBD1. The V segment lost 4 bases and the J segment 4 bases; nucleotides outside the gene matches: 0. There are 13 residues in the CDR3. Germline V gives CDR1 MGHDK, CDR2 SYGVNS.

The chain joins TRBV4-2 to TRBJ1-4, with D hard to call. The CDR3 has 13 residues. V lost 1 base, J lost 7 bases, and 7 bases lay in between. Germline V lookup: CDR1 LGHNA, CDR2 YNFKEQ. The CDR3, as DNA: TGTGCCAGCAGCCAAGTCCGCACTGAAAAACTGTTTTTT. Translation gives CASSQVRTEKLFF.

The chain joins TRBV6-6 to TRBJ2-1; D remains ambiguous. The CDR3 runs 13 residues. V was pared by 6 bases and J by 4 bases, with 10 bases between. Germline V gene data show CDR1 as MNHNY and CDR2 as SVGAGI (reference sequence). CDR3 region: CASRQFEYNEQFF. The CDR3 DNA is TGTGCCAGCAGGCAGTTCGAATACAATGAGCAGTTCTTC.

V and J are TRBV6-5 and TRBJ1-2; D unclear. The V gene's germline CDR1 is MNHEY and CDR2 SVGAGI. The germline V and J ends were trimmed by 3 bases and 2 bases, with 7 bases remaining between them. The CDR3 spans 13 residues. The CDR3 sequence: CASSYMSNYGYTF. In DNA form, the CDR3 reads TGTGCCAGCAGTTATATGTCGAACTATGGCTACACCTTC.

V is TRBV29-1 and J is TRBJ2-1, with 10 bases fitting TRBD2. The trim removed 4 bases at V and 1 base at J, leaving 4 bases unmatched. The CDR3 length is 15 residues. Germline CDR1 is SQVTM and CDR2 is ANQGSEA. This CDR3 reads CSVGSGGRSYNEQFF. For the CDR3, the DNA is TGCAGCGTTGGTAGCGGGGGGCGATCCTACAATGAGCAGTTCTTC.

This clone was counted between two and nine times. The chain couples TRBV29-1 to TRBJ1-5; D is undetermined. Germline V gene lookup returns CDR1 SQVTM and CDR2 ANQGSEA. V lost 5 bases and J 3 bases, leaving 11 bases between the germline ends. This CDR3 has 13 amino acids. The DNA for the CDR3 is TGCAGCGTTCTCGACACCCTCAATCAGCCCCAGCATTTT. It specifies CSVLDTLNQPQHF.

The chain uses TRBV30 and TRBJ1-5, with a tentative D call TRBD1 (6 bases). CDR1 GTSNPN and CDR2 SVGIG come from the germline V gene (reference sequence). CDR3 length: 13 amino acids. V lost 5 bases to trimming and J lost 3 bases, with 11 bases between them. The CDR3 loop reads CAWSTGFNQPQHF. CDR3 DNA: TGTGCCTGGTCTACAGGGTTCAATCAGCCCCAGCATTTT.

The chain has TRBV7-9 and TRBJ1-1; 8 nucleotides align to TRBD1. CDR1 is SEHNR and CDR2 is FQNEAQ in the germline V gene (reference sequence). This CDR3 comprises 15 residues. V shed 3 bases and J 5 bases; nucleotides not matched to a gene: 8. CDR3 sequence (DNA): TGTGCCAGCAGCTTGGGACCAGGGGGCGAGACTGAAGCTTTCTTT. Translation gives CASSLGPGGETEAFF. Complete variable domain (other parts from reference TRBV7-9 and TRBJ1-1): DTGVSQNPRHKITKRGQNVTFRCDPISEHNRLYWYRQTLGQGPEFLTYFQNEAQLEKSRLLSDRFSAERPKGSFSTLEIQRTEQGDSAMYLCASSLGPGGETEAFFGQGTRLTVV.

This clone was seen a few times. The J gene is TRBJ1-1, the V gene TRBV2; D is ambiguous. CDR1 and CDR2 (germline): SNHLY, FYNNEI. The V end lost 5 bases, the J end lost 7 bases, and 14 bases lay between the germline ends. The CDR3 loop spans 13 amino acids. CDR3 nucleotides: TGTGCCAGCAGTCCCGAGGATGGACTTGAAGCTTTCTTT. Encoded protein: CASSPEDGLEAFF.

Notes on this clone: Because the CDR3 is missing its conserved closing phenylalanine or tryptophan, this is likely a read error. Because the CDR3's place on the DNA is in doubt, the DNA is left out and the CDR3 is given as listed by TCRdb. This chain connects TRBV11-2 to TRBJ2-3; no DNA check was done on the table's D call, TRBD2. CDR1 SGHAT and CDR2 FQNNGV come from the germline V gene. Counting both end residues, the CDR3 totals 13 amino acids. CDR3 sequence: CASSPSTSGGTVL.

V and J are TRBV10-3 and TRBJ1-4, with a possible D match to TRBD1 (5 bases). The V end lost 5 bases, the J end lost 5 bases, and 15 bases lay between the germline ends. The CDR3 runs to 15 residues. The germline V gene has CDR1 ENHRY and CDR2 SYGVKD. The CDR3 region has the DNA TGTGCCATCAGTTACTCCGGGGCGGGGAATGAAAAACTGTTTTTT. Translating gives CAISYSGAGNEKLFF.

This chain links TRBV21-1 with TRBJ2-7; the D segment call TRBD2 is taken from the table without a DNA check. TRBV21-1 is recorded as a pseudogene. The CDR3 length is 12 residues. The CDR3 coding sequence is TGTGCCAGCAGCGAGGGAGGCTACGAGCAGTACTTC. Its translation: CASSEGGYEQYF.

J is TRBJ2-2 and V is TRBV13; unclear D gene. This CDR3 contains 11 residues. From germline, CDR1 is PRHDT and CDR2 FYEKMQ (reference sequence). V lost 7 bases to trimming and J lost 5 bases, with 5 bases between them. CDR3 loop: CASKRTGELFF. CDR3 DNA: TGTGCCAGCAAAAGAACCGGGGAGCTGTTTTTT.

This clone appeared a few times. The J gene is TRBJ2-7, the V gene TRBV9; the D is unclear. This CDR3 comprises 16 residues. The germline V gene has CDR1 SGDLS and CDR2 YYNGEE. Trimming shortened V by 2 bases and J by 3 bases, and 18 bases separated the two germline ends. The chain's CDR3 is CASSVGTFGRFYEQYF. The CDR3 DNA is TGTGCCAGCAGCGTGGGAACTTTTGGACGATTCTACGAGCAGTACTTC. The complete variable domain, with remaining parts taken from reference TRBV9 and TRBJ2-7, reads DSGVTQTPKHLITATGQRVTLRCSPRSGDLSVYWYQQSLDQGLQFLIQYYNGEERAKGNILERFSAQQFPDLHSELNLSSLELGDSALYFCASSVGTFGRFYEQYFGPGTRLTVT.

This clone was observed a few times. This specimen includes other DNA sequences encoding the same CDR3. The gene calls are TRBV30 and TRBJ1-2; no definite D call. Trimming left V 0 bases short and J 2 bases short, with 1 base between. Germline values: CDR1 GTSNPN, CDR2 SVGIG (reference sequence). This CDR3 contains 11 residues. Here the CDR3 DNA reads TGTGCCTGGAGTGTAAACTATGGCTACACCTTC. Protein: CAWSVNYGYTF. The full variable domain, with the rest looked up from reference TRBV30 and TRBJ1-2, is SQTIHQWPATLVQPVGSPLSLECTVEGTSNPNLYWYRQAAGRGLQLLFYSVGIGQISSEVPQNLSASRPQDRQFILSSKKLLLSDSGFYLCAWSVNYGYTFGSGTRLTVV.

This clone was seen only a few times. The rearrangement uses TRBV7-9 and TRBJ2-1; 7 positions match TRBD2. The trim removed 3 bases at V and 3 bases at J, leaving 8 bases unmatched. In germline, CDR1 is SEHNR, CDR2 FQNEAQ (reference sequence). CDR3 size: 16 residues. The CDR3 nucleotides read TGTGCCAGCAGCTTGGTGGGCGGGAGCCGCTACAATGAGCAGTTCTTC. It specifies CASSLVGGSRYNEQFF.

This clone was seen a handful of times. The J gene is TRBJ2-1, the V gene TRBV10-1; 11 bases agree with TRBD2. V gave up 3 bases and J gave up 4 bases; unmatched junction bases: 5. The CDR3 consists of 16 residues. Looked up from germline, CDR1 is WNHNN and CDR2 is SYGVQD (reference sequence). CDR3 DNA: TGCGCCAGCAGTGACTCTAGCGGGGGGCCTTACAATGAGCAGTTCTTC. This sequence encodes CASSDSSGGPYNEQFF.

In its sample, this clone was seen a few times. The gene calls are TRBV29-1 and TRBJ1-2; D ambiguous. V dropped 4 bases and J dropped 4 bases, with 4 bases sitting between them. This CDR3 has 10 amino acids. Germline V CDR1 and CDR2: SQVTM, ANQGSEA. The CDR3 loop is CSVASYGYTF. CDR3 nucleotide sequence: TGCAGCGTTGCCAGCTATGGCTACACCTTC.

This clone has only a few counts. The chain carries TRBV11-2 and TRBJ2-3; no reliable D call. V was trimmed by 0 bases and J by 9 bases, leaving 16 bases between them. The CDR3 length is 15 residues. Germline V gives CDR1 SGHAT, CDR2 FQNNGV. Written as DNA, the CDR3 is TGTGCCAGCAGCTTAGATCAAATACATGCAGGAACGCAGTATTTT. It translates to CASSLDQIHAGTQYF. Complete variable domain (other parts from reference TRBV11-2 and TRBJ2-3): EAGVAQSPRYKIIEKRQSVAFWCNPISGHATLYWYQQILGQGPKLLIQFQNNGVVDDSQLPKDRFSAERLKGVDSTLKIQPAKLEDSAVYLCASSLDQIHAGTQYFGPGTRLTVL.

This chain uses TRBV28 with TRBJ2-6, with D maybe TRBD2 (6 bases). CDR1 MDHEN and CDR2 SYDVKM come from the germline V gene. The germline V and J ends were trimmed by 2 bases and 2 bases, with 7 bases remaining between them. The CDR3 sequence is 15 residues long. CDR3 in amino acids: CASSLGRPGANVLTF. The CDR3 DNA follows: TGTGCCAGCAGTTTAGGGAGGCCTGGGGCCAACGTCCTGACTTTC.

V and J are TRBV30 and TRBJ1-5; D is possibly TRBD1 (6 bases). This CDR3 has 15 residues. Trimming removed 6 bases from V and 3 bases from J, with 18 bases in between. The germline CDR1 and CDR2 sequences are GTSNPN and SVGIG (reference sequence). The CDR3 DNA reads TGTGCCTGCGGTATCGGGGCAGGGGTCAATCAGCCCCAGCATTTT. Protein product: CACGIGAGVNQPQHF.

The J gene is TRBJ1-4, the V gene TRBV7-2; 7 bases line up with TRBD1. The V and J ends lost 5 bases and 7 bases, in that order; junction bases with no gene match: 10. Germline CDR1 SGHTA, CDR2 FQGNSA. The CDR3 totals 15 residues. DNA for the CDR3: TGTGCCAGCAGCCCTGGTGGTACAGGGGTTGAAAAACTGTTTTTT. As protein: CASSPGGTGVEKLFF. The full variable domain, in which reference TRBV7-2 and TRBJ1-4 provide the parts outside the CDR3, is GAGVSQSPSNKVTEKGKDVELRCDPISGHTALYWYRQSLGQGLEFLIYFQGNSAPDKSGLPSDRFSAERTGGSVSTLTIQRTQQEDSAVYLCASSPGGTGVEKLFFGSGTQLSVL.

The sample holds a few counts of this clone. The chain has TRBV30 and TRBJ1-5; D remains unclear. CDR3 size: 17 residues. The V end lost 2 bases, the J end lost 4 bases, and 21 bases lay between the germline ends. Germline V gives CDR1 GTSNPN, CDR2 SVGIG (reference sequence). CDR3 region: CAWSSTRNSLGNQPQHF. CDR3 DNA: TGTGCCTGGAGTTCAACCAGAAATAGCTTAGGGAATCAGCCCCAGCATTTT.

For the CDR3, the DNA is TGTGCCAGCAGCGCCGGGACGAGCATCCCGAACACTGAAGCTTTCTTT. This encodes CASSAGTSIPNTEAFF. The rearrangement joins TRBV5-6 to TRBJ1-1; D may be TRBD1 (5 bases). The CDR3 is 16 amino acids. CDR1 is SGHDT and CDR2 is YYEEEE in the germline V gene. The V end was cut by 4 bases, the J end by 1 base, with 17 bases between.

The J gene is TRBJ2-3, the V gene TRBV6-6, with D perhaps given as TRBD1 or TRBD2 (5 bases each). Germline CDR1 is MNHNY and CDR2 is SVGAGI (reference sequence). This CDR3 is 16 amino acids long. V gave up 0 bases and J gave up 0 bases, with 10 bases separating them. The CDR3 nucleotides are TGTGCCAGCAGTTACTCAGGGACGGGAAGCACAGATACGCAGTATTTT. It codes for CASSYSGTGSTDTQYF.

The CDR3 is CASSAGTSVTYEQYF. The CDR3 region has the DNA TGCGCCAGCAGCGCCGGGACTAGCGTAACCTACGAGCAGTACTTC. This chain links TRBV5-1 with TRBJ2-7; 10 bases are shared with TRBD2. The ends lost 4 bases at V and 2 bases at J; junction bases unmatched: 6. The CDR3 is made up of 15 amino acids. Germline V lookup: CDR1 SGHRS, CDR2 YFSETQ.

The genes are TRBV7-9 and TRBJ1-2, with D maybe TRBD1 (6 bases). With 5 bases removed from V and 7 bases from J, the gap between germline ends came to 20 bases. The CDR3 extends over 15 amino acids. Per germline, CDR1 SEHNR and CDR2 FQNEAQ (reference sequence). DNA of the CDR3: TGTGCCAGCAGCATGGGGGACACTGATTTTGGTGGCTACACCTTC. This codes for CASSMGDTDFGGYTF.

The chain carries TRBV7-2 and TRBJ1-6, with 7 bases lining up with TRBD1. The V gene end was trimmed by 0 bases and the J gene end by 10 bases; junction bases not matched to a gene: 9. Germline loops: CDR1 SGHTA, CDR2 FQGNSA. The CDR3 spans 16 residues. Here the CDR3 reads CASSLANDRVRSPLHF. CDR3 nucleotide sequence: TGTGCCAGCAGCTTAGCGAACGACAGGGTGAGATCACCCCTCCACTTT. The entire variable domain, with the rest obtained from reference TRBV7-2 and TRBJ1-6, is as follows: GAGVSQSPSNKVTEKGKDVELRCDPISGHTALYWYRQSLGQGLEFLIYFQGNSAPDKSGLPSDRFSAERTGGSVSTLTIQRTQQEDSAVYLCASSLANDRVRSPLHFGNGTRLTVT.